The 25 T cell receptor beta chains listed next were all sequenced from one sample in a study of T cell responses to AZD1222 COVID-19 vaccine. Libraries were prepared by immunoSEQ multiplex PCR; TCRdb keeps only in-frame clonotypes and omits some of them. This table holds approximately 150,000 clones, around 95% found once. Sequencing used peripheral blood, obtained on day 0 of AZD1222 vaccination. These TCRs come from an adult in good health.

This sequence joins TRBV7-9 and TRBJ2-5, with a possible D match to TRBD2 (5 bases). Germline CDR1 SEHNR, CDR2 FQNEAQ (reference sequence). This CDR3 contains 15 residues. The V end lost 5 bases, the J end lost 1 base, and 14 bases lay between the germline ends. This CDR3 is CASSPQLVFQETQYF. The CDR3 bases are TGTGCCAGCAGCCCGCAACTAGTTTTCCAAGAGACCCAGTACTTC.

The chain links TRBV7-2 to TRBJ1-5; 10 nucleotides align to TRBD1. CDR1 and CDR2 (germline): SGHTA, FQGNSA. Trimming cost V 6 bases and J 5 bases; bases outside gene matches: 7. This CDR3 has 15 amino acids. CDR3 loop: CASSRAGTGDQPQHF. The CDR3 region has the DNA TGTGCCAGCAGTCGCGCGGGGACAGGGGATCAGCCCCAGCATTTT.

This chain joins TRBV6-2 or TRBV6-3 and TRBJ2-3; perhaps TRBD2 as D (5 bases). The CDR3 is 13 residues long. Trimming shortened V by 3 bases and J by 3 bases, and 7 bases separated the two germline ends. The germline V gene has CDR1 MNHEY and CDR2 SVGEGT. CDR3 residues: CASSYRETDTQYF. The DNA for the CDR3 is TGTGCCAGCAGTTATCGGGAAACAGATACGCAGTATTTT.

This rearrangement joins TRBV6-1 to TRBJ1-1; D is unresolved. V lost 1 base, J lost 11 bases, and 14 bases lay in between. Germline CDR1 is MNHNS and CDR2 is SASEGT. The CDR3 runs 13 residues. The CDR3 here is CASSEEVQFRAFF. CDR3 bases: TGTGCCAGCAGTGAAGAGGTGCAATTCCGGGCTTTCTTT.

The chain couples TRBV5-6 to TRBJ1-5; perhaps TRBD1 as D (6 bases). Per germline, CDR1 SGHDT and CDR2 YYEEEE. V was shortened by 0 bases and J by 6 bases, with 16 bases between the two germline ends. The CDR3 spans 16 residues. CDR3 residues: CASSLAGGGVGQPQHF. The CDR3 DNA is TGTGCCAGCAGCTTGGCGGGTGGGGGCGTCGGTCAGCCCCAGCATTTT.

The CDR3 region has the DNA TGTGCCAGCAGCCAGGGCGGGGGGGTAGCTAACTATGGCTACACCTTC. It translates to CASSQGGGVANYGYTF. The chain carries TRBV7-2 and TRBJ1-2; possible D gene TRBD1, 5 bases. V was trimmed by 5 bases and J by 0 bases, leaving 16 bases between them. The germline CDR1 and CDR2 sequences are SGHTA and FQGNSA. This CDR3 spans 16 amino acids.

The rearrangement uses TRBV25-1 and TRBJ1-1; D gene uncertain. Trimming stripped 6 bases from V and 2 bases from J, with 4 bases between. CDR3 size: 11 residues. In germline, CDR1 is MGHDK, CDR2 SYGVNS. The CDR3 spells CASRINTEAFF. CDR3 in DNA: TGTGCCAGCAGGATTAACACTGAAGCTTTCTTT.

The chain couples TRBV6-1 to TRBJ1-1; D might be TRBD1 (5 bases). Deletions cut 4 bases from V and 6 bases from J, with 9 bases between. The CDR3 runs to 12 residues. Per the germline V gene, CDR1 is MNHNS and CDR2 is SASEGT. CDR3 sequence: CASSGGDPEAFF. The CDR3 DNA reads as TGTGCCAGCAGTGGAGGGGACCCTGAAGCTTTCTTT.

The CDR3 bases are TGTGCCAGCAGCCAATCCGGAGGTGGCTACACCTTC. Protein sequence: CASSQSGGGYTF. This chain joins TRBV3-1 (or the pseudogene TRBV3-2) and TRBJ1-2, with D unclear. The germline V gene has CDR1 LGHDT and CDR2 YNNKEL (reference sequence). This CDR3 contains 12 residues. The V gene lost 2 bases and the J gene lost 7 bases, with 8 bases spanning the gap.

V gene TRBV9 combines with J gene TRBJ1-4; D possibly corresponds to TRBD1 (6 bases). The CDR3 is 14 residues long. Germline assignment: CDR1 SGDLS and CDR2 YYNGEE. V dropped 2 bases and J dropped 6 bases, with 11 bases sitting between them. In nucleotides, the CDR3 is TGTGCCAGCAGCGTCGGGACACTAGATGAAAAACTGTTTTTT. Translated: CASSVGTLDEKLFF.

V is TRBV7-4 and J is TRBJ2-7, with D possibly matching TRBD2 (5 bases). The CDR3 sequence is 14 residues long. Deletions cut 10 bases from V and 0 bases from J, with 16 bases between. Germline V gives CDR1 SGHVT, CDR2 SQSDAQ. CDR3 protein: CATHTYEGSYEQYV. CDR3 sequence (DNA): TGTGCCACCCACACGTACGAGGGCTCCTACGAGCAGTACGTC.

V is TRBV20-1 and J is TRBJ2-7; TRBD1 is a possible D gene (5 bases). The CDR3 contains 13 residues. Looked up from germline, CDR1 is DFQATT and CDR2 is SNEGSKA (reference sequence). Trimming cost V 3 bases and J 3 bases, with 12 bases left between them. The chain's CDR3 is CSASELQGYEQYV. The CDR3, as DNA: TGCAGTGCTAGTGAACTTCAGGGCTACGAGCAGTACGTC.

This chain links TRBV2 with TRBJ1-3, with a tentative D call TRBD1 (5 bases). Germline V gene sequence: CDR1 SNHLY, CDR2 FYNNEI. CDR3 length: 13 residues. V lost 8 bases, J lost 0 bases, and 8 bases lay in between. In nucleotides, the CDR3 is TGTGCCAGCTTACAGGACTCTGGAAACACCATATATTTT. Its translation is CASLQDSGNTIYF.

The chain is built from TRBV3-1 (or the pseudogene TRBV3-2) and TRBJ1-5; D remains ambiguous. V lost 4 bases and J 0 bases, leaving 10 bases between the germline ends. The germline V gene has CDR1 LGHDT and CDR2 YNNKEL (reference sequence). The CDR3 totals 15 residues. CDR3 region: CASSLGASSNQPQHF. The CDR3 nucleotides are TGTGCCAGCAGCCTAGGAGCCTCTAGCAATCAGCCCCAGCATTTT.

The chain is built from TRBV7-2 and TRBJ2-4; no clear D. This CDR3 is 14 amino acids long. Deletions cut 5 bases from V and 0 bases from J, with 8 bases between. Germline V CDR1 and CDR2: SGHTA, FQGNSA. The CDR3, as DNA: TGTGCCAGCAGCCCTATAGGAGCCAAAAACATTCAGTACTTC. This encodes CASSPIGAKNIQYF.

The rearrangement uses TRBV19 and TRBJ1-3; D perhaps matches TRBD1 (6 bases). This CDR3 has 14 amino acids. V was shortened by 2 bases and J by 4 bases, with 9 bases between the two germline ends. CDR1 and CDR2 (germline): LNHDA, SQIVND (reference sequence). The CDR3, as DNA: TGTGCCAGTAGTATACCGACAGGCGGAAACACCATATATTTT. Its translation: CASSIPTGGNTIYF.

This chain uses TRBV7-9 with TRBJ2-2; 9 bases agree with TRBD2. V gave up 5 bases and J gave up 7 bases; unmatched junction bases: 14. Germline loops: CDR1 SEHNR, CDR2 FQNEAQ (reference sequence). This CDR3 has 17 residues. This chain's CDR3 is CASSPRRGGGAVGELFF. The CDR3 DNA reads TGTGCCAGCAGCCCCCGACGTGGCGGGGGGGCCGTCGGGGAGCTGTTTTTT.

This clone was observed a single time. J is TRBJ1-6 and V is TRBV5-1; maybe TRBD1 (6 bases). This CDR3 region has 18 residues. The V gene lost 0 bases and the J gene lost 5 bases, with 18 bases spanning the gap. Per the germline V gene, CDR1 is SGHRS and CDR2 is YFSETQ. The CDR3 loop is CASSLGGPPTGNNSPLHF. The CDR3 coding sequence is TGCGCCAGCAGCTTGGGGGGGCCCCCTACAGGAAATAATTCACCCCTCCACTTT. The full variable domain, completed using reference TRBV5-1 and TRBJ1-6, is KAGVTQTPRYLIKTRGQQVTLSCSPISGHRSVSWYQQTPGQGLQFLFEYFSETQRNKGNFPGRFSGRQFSNSRSEMNVSTLELGDSALYLCASSLGGPPTGNNSPLHFGNGTRLTVT.

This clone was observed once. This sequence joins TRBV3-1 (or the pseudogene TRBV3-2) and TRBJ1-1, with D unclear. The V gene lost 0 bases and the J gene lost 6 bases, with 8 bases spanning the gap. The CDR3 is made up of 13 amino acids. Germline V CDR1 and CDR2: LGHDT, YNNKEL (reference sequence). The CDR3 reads CASSQELGAEAFF. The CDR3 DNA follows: TGTGCCAGCAGCCAAGAGCTGGGTGCTGAAGCTTTCTTT.

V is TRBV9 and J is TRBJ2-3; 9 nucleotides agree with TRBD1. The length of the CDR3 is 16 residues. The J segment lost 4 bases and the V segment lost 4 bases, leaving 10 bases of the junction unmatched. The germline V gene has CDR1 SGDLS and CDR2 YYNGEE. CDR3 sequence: CASSPRGQGKADTQYF. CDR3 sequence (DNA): TGTGCCAGCAGCCCAAGGGGACAGGGTAAGGCAGATACGCAGTATTTT.

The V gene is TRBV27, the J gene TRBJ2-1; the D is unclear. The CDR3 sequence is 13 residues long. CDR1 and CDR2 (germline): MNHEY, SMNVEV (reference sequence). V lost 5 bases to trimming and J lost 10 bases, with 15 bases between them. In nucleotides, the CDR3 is TGTGCCAGCAGTCCTTCGCACCTAACAGAGCAGTTCTTC. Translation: CASSPSHLTEQFF.

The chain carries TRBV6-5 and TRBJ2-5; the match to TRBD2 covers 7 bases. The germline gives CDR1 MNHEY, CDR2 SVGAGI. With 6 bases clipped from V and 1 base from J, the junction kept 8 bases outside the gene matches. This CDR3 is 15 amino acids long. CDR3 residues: CASSPVGGSQETQYF. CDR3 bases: TGTGCCAGCAGCCCCGTGGGGGGGAGCCAAGAGACCCAGTACTTC.

The CDR3 DNA is TGTGCCAGCAGCCAAGAATTGGGACTCAACACTGAAGCTTTCTTT. It translates to CASSQELGLNTEAFF. The chain combines TRBV4-2 with TRBJ1-1, with D possibly being TRBD1 (5 bases). There are 15 residues in the CDR3. Germline assignment: CDR1 LGHNA and CDR2 YNFKEQ. V lost 0 bases and J 2 bases, leaving 10 bases between the germline ends.

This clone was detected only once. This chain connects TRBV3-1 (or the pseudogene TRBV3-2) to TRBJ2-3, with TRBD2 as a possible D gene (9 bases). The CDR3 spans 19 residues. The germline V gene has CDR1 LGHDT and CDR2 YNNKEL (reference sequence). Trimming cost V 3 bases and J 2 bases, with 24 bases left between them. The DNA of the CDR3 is TGTGCCAGCAGCCAGACAGGGGCCGCGGGGGGGCGGGCCACAGATACGCAGTATTTT. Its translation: CASSQTGAAGGRATDTQYF.

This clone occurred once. This CDR3 is CASSLAGFHQETQYF. CDR3 DNA: TGTGCCAGCAGCTTAGCAGGGTTCCACCAAGAGACCCAGTACTTC. The rearrangement links TRBV7-8 to TRBJ2-5, with unresolved D. Trimming stripped 0 bases from V and 0 bases from J, with 8 bases between. Looked up from germline, CDR1 is SGHVS and CDR2 is FQNEAQ. The CDR3 covers 15 residues.